The rows below give T cell receptor beta chains drawn from one sample of a study of T cells after yellow fever vaccination. TCRdb ran MiXCR on the 5' RACE reads and lists one entry per CDR3 protein. In the table there are 450,000 to 600,000 distinct CDR3 sequences, 13% of which are singletons. The sample here was PBMCs, taken on the day of the yellow fever booster vaccination. These receptors originate from a young man who received the YFV17D yellow fever vaccine. The CDR3 runs from the conserved cysteine through the conserved F or W. The D gene is left open where the match is weak. A clone size is listed for some rows: how often the clone was seen (once, few, many), or a class if it is expanded.

d_gene	v_gene	abundance	j_gene	CDR3nt	CDR3aa
TRBD2	TRBV4-2	few	TRBJ2-1	TGTGCCAGCAGCCAAGATATGACTAGCGGACTATACAATGAGCAGTTCTTC	CASSQDMTSGLYNEQFF
.	TRBV18	.	TRBJ2-7	TGTGCCAGCTCACCACCGGGCCCTTCCGAGCAGTACTTC	CASSPPGPSEQYF
TRBD2	TRBV7-2	many	TRBJ2-2	TGTGCCAGCAGCCGACTAGCGGGGAACACCGGGGAGCTGTTTTTT	CASSRLAGNTGELFF
TRBD1	TRBV5-5	many	TRBJ1-4	TGTGCCAGCAGCCGACAGGGAATGAATGAAAAACTGTTTTTT	CASSRQGMNEKLFF
.	TRBV7-6	few	TRBJ2-3	TGTGCCAGCAGCTTAGCGTTTAGGAGAAGCACAGATACGCAGTATTTT	CASSLAFRRSTDTQYF
TRBD2	TRBV20-1	few	TRBJ2-7	TGCAGTGCTAGGCGAGGACTAGCGGGACGCAGCTACGAGCAGTACTTC	CSARRGLAGRSYEQYF
.	TRBV12-3/TRBV12-4	few	TRBJ1-1	TGTGCCAGCAGCCTAGGGTTAAGGGGCACTGAAGCTTTCTTT	CASSLGLRGTEAFF
.	TRBV6-4	.	TRBJ2-3	TGTGCCAGCAGCGCTCGGACTTACGATACGCAGTATTTT	CASSARTYDTQYF
TRBD2	TRBV7-6	few	TRBJ2-1	TGTGCCAGCAGCAAGGCTAGCGGAGTCTACAATGAGCAGTTCTTC	CASSKASGVYNEQFF
.	TRBV29-1	few	TRBJ1-1	TGCAGCGTACGGGACGGCGGGGGCACTGAAGCTTTCTTT	CSVRDGGGTEAFF
TRBD1	TRBV10-1	.	TRBJ1-1	TGCGCCAGCAGTGAGTCTCCCGGGACAGGGTTACCTGAAGCTTTCTTT	CASSESPGTGLPEAFF
.	TRBV4-3	.	TRBJ2-1	TGCGCCAGCAGCCAAGATTCGCCAATGCCGCACAATGAGCAGTTCTTC	CASSQDSPMPHNEQFF
.	TRBV28	few	TRBJ2-5	TGTGCCAGCAAGGTGGGGCCGGGGAAGGCGGAGACCCAGTACTTC	CASKVGPGKAETQYF
TRBD2	TRBV5-1	.	TRBJ2-7	TGCGCCAGCAGCATCCTGGGCGGGAGGAACTACGAGCAGTACTTC	CASSILGGRNYEQYF
TRBD1	TRBV12-3/TRBV12-4	.	TRBJ2-2	TGTGCCAGCAGTGTTCTACCCGACAGGGACACCGGGGAGCTGTTTTTT	CASSVLPDRDTGELFF
TRBD2	TRBV19	few	TRBJ2-1	TGTGCCAGTAGTTCGTCGACTAGCGGGAGGAGGTATGAGCAGTTCTTC	CASSSSTSGRRYEQFF
.	TRBV19	.	TRBJ2-7	TGTGCCAGTAGTTCGGCGGTTTCCTACGAGCAGTACTTC	CASSSAVSYEQYF
.	TRBV19	.	TRBJ2-7	TGTGCCACTCGGACAGACTCCTACGAGCAGTACTTC	CATRTDSYEQYF
TRBD1	TRBV20-1	few	TRBJ1-5	TGCAGTGCTAGAAGGGTAACCTCAGGGGGCCATCAGCCCCAGCATTTT	CSARRVTSGGHQPQHF
TRBD2	TRBV9	few	TRBJ2-5	TGTGCCAGCAGCGTTAGCGGGAAGCAAGAGACCCAGTACTTC	CASSVSGKQETQYF
TRBD1	TRBV5-1	.	TRBJ2-6	TGCGCCAGCAGCACCTTGGACAGGGGCCATAATTCTGGGGCCAACGTCCTGACTTTC	CASSTLDRGHNSGANVLTF
TRBD2	TRBV10-3	few	TRBJ2-1	TGTGCCATCGCCGGATCCGGGACTAGCGGGAGCATGAATGAGCAGTTCTTC	CAIAGSGTSGSMNEQFF
.	TRBV6-4	.	TRBJ1-1	TGTGCCAGCAGTGACTACCGGCAGAAAGCTTTCTTT	CASSDYRQKAFF
TRBD1	TRBV6-6	.	TRBJ2-1	TGTGCCAGCACCCCGGACAGGGGCAATGAGCAGTTCTTC	CASTPDRGNEQFF
.	TRBV5-1	.	TRBJ2-1	TGCGCCAGCAGCTTGGGGGAGGTCTACAATGAGCAGTTCTTC	CASSLGEVYNEQFF
.	TRBV20-1	.	TRBJ1-5	TGCAGTGCTAGTGACCAGCCCCAGCATTTT	CSASDQPQHF
.	TRBV5-6	.	TRBJ2-1	TGTGCCAGCAGCGAGGTCGGGGGATCCTACAATGAGCAGTTCTTC	CASSEVGGSYNEQFF
TRBD2	TRBV7-2	.	TRBJ2-3	TGTGCCAGCAGTCACCAGAAGGGACTAGCGGCAGATACGCAGTATTTT	CASSHQKGLAADTQYF
.	TRBV20-1	few	TRBJ2-1	TGCAGTGTAGGTGACAGGACCTACAATGAGCAGTTCTTC	CSVGDRTYNEQFF
.	TRBV6-5	few	TRBJ1-2	TGTGCCAGCAGTTACAAGAGGGCCGGGGGATTAACTTCTGTCTATGGCTACACCTTC	CASSYKRAGGLTSVYGYTF
.	TRBV7-8	.	TRBJ2-5	TGTGCCAGCAGCTTCTGGGCGGGCAACCAAGAGACCCAGTACTTC	CASSFWAGNQETQYF
.	TRBV12-3/TRBV12-4	few	TRBJ2-1	TGTGCCAGCAGTTTTAGATTCACGCGGGACCTACATGGCAATGAGCAGTTCTTC	CASSFRFTRDLHGNEQFF
.	TRBV20-1	few	TRBJ2-3	TGCAGTGCTAGCGAAGAAGGAACTATGGATACGCAGTATTTT	CSASEEGTMDTQYF
.	TRBV5-4	few	TRBJ2-3	TGTGCCAGCAGCTCGCGGGTAGGGCCGGGGGCAGATACGCAGTATTTT	CASSSRVGPGADTQYF
.	TRBV10-1	few	TRBJ2-1	TGCGCCAGCGGGAAGGGGGACGTGGACAATGAGCAGTTCTTC	CASGKGDVDNEQFF
.	TRBV6-5	.	TRBJ1-6	TGTGCCAGCAGTTACGAGTTGCAGGAAGGGGATTCACCCCTCCACTTT	CASSYELQEGDSPLHF
.	TRBV7-2	few	TRBJ2-2	TGTGCCAGCAGCTTGTCGGCCGGGACGGGTAACACCGGGGAGCTGTTTTTT	CASSLSAGTGNTGELFF
TRBD1	TRBV12-3/TRBV12-4	few	TRBJ1-2	TGTGCCAGCAGTCCAAGACAGGGTGCGGGGGGCTACACCTTC	CASSPRQGAGGYTF
TRBD1	TRBV10-3	.	TRBJ1-1	TGTGCCATCAGTGAGTCGACGGGGGACAGGGGCAGGACTGAAGCTTTCTTT	CAISESTGDRGRTEAFF
TRBD1	TRBV27	few	TRBJ2-3	TGTGCCAGCAGTTTAGACAGGGTCCCAGATACGCAGTATTTT	CASSLDRVPDTQYF
.	TRBV27	.	TRBJ1-2	TGTGCCAGCAGTAGATGGACAGACTATGGCTACACCTTC	CASSRWTDYGYTF